One and the same sample provided the 25 T cell receptor beta chains below, sequenced in a study of human T cells and chemical hapten exposure. One entry per CDR3 protein, called by TCRdb with MiXCR from the RACE reads. The table has about 98,000 distinct CDR3 sequences, about 10% seen once. This sample's time point: pre-sensitization, week 0. The treatment denotes: therapeutic diphenylcyclopropenone sensitization with weekly scalp DPC. The sample in question was whole blood, obtained in connection with sensitization to the hapten diphenylcyclopropenone (DPC). These receptors came from a woman aged 55-69 years with alopecia areata. Some clones in this sample may be carry-over from other donors' samples.

This clonotype came up a few times. The CDR3 DNA sequence: TGTGCCAGCAGTTTAGGGACTCCGCAGCAGTACTTC. Protein product: CASSLGTPQQYF. The V call is TRBV12-3 or TRBV12-4, the J call TRBJ2-7; the D gene is possibly TRBD2 (5 bases). This CDR3 comprises 12 residues. V was pared by 1 base and J by 8 bases, with 9 bases between.

V gene TRBV6-5 combines with J gene TRBJ2-1; possibly TRBD2 for D (5 bases). The germline V gene has CDR1 MNHEY and CDR2 SVGAGI. V was clipped by 2 bases and J by 7 bases, with 6 bases between them. CDR3 length equals 12 residues. The CDR3, as DNA: TGTGCCAGCAGTTACCGAGGGAATGAGCAGTTCTTC. Its translation is CASSYRGNEQFF.

V and J are TRBV7-3 and TRBJ2-3; 7 bases are a match to TRBD2. The CDR3 extends over 16 amino acids. The V segment lost 5 bases and the J segment 8 bases; nucleotides outside the gene matches: 16. The germline V gene encodes CDR1 SGHTA and CDR2 FQGTGA. The CDR3 here is CASSPTPAGVGGTQYF. The CDR3 DNA reads as TGTGCCAGCAGCCCCACCCCCGCGGGGGTTGGTGGTACGCAGTATTTT.

The genes are TRBV29-1 and TRBJ2-1; D gene unclear. The V gene lost 5 bases and the J gene lost 8 bases, with 10 bases spanning the gap. CDR1 is SQVTM, CDR2 ANQGSEA, per germline. CDR3 length equals 11 residues. The CDR3 DNA reads TGCAGCGTTCTAGGAGTCGATGAGCAGTTCTTC. As protein: CSVLGVDEQFF.

This clonotype has just a few counts. This rearrangement joins TRBV27 to TRBJ1-4; possibly TRBD1 for D (5 bases). The CDR3 covers 15 residues. The V gene's germline CDR1 is MNHEY and CDR2 SMNVEV (reference sequence). Trimming shortened V by 6 bases and J by 4 bases, and 15 bases separated the two germline ends. CDR3 sequence reads: CASRERGKGNEKLFF. In nucleotides, the CDR3 is TGTGCCAGCAGGGAACGGGGGAAGGGTAATGAAAAACTGTTTTTT.

This clonotype was observed at least ten times. The chain links TRBV6-5 to TRBJ2-7; D is undetermined. V lost 5 bases and J 2 bases, leaving 7 bases between the germline ends. Germline CDR1 MNHEY, CDR2 SVGAGI. The CDR3 runs to 12 residues. In DNA form, the CDR3 reads TGTGCCAGCAGTCTACAGACCTACGAGCAGTACTTC. As protein: CASSLQTYEQYF.

In this sample, this clonotype turned up many times. V and J are TRBV7-9 and TRBJ2-6; no reliable D call. CDR1 is SEHNR, CDR2 FQNEAQ, per germline (reference sequence). V was clipped by 7 bases and J by 4 bases, with 5 bases between them. The length of the CDR3 is 12 residues. CDR3 sequence: CASTTGANVLTF. For the CDR3, the DNA is TGTGCCAGCACAACCGGGGCCAACGTCCTGACTTTC.

This clonotype has more than one count but fewer than ten. CDR3 sequence reads: CASSFPRTSWEDEQFF. The CDR3 DNA is TGTGCCAGCAGCTTCCCTCGGACCTCCTGGGAGGATGAGCAGTTCTTC. The V and J genes are TRBV7-8 and TRBJ2-1, with a tentative D call TRBD2 (6 bases). Looked up from germline, CDR1 is SGHVS and CDR2 is FQNEAQ. The CDR3 runs 16 residues. Trimming left V 3 bases short and J 8 bases short, with 20 bases between.

This clonotype was seen repeatedly, ten times or more. The J gene is TRBJ1-1, the V gene TRBV6-2 or TRBV6-3; 9 bases map to TRBD1. The CDR3 has 16 amino acids. V lost 3 bases to trimming and J lost 2 bases; unmatched junction nucleotides: 7. CDR1 and CDR2 from the germline V gene are MNHEY and SVGEGT. CDR3 region: CASSYRTTGGNTEAFF. The CDR3 DNA reads TGTGCCAGCAGTTATCGTACGACAGGGGGAAACACTGAAGCTTTCTTT.

The V call is TRBV27, the J call TRBJ2-3; D is unclear. Trimming stripped 6 bases from V and 2 bases from J, with 9 bases between. In germline, CDR1 is MNHEY, CDR2 SMNVEV (reference sequence). The CDR3 covers 13 residues. CDR3 loop: CASSSFYTDTQYF. For the CDR3, the DNA is TGTGCCAGCAGCTCCTTTTACACAGATACGCAGTATTTT.

The chain recombines TRBV6-1 with TRBJ2-3; the D is unclear. Trimming took 3 bases from V and 1 from J, leaving 5 bases between them. The CDR3 consists of 13 residues. Per germline, CDR1 MNHNS and CDR2 SASEGT. The CDR3 region is CASSDPGTDTQYF. As DNA, the CDR3 is TGTGCCAGCAGTGACCCGGGCACAGATACGCAGTATTTT.

This clonotype came up many times. The chain employs TRBV7-2 and TRBJ1-5; D is uncertain. Germline values: CDR1 SGHTA, CDR2 FQGNSA. The CDR3 runs to 15 residues. V was cut by 2 bases and J by 5 bases, with 13 bases left in between. DNA for the CDR3: TGTGCCAGCAGCTTAATGGTGGCAGGCGATCAGCCCCAGCATTTT. Protein: CASSLMVAGDQPQHF.

At least ten counts were recorded for this clonotype. V gene TRBV4-1 combines with J gene TRBJ2-5; 8 bases agree with TRBD2. The CDR3 extends over 16 amino acids. The germline V gene encodes CDR1 MGHRA and CDR2 YSYEKL. V shed 4 bases, J shed 4 bases, and the junction held 11 bases outside the gene matches. In nucleotides, the CDR3 is TGCGCCAGCAGCCCCGGGCCCCTCGGGGGGGTAGAGACCCAGTACTTC. Residues: CASSPGPLGGVETQYF.

This clonotype was seen repeatedly, ten times or more. The chain joins TRBV9 to TRBJ1-6; the match to TRBD1 covers 8 bases. V lost 3 bases to trimming and J lost 3 bases; unmatched junction nucleotides: 5. Germline assignment: CDR1 SGDLS and CDR2 YYNGEE. CDR3 length equals 16 residues. Written as DNA, the CDR3 is TGTGCCAGCAGCGGACAGGGGCCGCACTATAATTCACCCCTCCACTTT. Translation: CASSGQGPHYNSPLHF.

This clonotype was observed a handful of times. CDR3 sequence (DNA): TGTGCCAGCGCGGAAGTCTATCGGAGCAATCAGCCCCAGCATTTT. Its translation is CASAEVYRSNQPQHF. V and J are TRBV6-5 and TRBJ1-5; D is ambiguous. Germline CDR1 MNHEY, CDR2 SVGAGI. The V end lost 8 bases, the J end lost 1 base, and 15 bases lay between the germline ends. This CDR3 comprises 15 residues.

This clonotype was counted ten times or more. The V and J genes are TRBV5-1 and TRBJ1-2; D gene uncertain. CDR1 is SGHRS, CDR2 YFSETQ, per germline. This CDR3 contains 14 residues. The V end lost 1 base, the J end lost 0 bases, and 7 bases lay between the germline ends. CDR3: CASSLTAANYGYTF. CDR3 bases: TGCGCCAGCAGCTTGACGGCAGCTAACTATGGCTACACCTTC.

On this clonotype itself: Just one base apart from a much larger clone, this may be a read error. The genes are TRBV20-1 and TRBJ2-7; 10 nucleotides align to TRBD1. The DNA end is more similar to TRBJ2-1, so the J call may be wrong. Germline lookup yields CDR1 DFQATT and CDR2 SNEGSKA (reference sequence). The CDR3 loop spans 14 amino acids. The CDR3 reads CSARGDRGIHEQFF. The CDR3 DNA reads TGCAGTGCTAGGGGGGACAGGGGTATCCACGAGCAGTTCTTC.

This clonotype was observed at least ten times. This rearrangement joins TRBV11-1 to TRBJ1-2, with a tentative D call TRBD1 (5 bases). The CDR3 has 12 amino acids. Germline CDR1 SGHAT, CDR2 FQDESV (reference sequence). V dropped 4 bases and J dropped 6 bases, with 9 bases sitting between them. The CDR3 DNA sequence: TGTGCCAGCAGCTACAGGAATGATGGCTACACCTTC. Translation gives CASSYRNDGYTF.

This clonotype was observed at least ten times. The gene calls are TRBV20-1 and TRBJ1-5; 9 nucleotides line up with TRBD1. The CDR3 is 19 amino acids. V trimming: 3 bases; J trimming: 2 bases; junction bases outside the gene matches: 17. The V gene's germline CDR1 is DFQATT and CDR2 SNEGSKA (reference sequence). CDR3 in amino acids: CSARPPGQGNPLGNQPQHF. As DNA, the CDR3 is TGCAGTGCTAGGCCACCGGGACAGGGAAACCCTTTGGGCAATCAGCCCCAGCATTTT.

In this sample, this clonotype turned up many times. The gene calls are TRBV4-1 and TRBJ1-4, with 8 bases aligning to TRBD1. CDR1 and CDR2 (germline): MGHRA, YSYEKL. The CDR3 runs to 15 residues. The V segment lost 4 bases and the J segment 6 bases; nucleotides outside the gene matches: 7. The CDR3 DNA reads TGCGCCAGCAGCCCTCGGACAGGGCTTGATGAAAAACTGTTTTTT. This translates into CASSPRTGLDEKLFF.

This clonotype came up a few times. The rearrangement joins TRBV5-1 to TRBJ2-3; either TRBD1 or TRBD2 may supply D (5 bases each). Trimming removed 0 bases from V and 1 base from J, with 9 bases in between. There are 15 residues in the CDR3. Germline V gives CDR1 SGHRS, CDR2 YFSETQ. CDR3 in amino acids: CASSLGDRRTDTQYF. In DNA form, the CDR3 reads TGCGCCAGCAGCTTGGGGGACCGCCGCACAGATACGCAGTATTTT.

There are a few counts of this clonotype. V usage is TRBV20-1 and J usage is TRBJ1-4; D is unclear. Germline assignment: CDR1 DFQATT and CDR2 SNEGSKA (reference sequence). Trimming pared 1 base from V and 7 bases from J, leaving 7 bases between. The length of the CDR3 is 12 residues. The CDR3 region has the DNA TGCAGTGCTAGAGTGGGCAGTGAAAAACTGTTTTTT. This codes for CSARVGSEKLFF.

This clonotype was observed at least ten times. The rearrangement uses TRBV28 and TRBJ2-4; TRBD1 agrees at 8 bases. CDR1 is MDHEN and CDR2 is SYDVKM in the germline V gene. Trimming at V came to 8 bases and at J to 6 bases, leaving 15 bases not matched to a gene. The CDR3 sequence is 16 residues long. For the CDR3, the DNA is TGTGCCAGCGGTAGTCAGGGGGCGCGAAGATCAAACATTCAGTACTTC. Amino acids: CASGSQGARRSNIQYF.

The chain recombines TRBV4-1 with TRBJ2-1; 9 bases line up with TRBD2. The CDR3 has 16 amino acids. V was clipped by 5 bases and J by 4 bases; unmatched bases: 9. The germline V gene has CDR1 MGHRA and CDR2 YSYEKL. This CDR3 is CASSEAGGRKYNEQFF. The CDR3 DNA sequence: TGCGCCAGCAGCGAAGCGGGGGGCCGTAAATACAATGAGCAGTTCTTC.

This chain uses TRBV7-6 with TRBJ1-1, with 8 nucleotides matching TRBD1. V shed 5 bases and J 0 bases; nucleotides not matched to a gene: 5. Germline V gene lookup returns CDR1 SGHVS and CDR2 FNYEAQ. The CDR3 runs to 15 residues. CDR3 sequence (DNA): TGTGCCAGCAGCCAGAGGACAGGGATGAACACTGAAGCTTTCTTT. Its translation: CASSQRTGMNTEAFF.